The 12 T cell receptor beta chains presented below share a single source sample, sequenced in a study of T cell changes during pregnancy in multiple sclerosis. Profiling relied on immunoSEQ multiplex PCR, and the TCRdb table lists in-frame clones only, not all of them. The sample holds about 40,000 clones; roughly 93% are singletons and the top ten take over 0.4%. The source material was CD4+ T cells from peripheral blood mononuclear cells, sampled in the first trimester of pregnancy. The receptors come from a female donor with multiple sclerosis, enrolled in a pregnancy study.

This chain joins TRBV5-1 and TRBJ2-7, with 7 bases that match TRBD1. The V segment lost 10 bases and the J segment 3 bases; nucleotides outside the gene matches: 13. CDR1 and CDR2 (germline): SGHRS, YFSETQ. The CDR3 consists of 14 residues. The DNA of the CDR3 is TGCGCCGTCCGCCCCATACAGGGGATCTACGAGCAGTACTTC. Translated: CAVRPIQGIYEQYF. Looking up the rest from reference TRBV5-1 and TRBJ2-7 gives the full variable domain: KAGVTQTPRYLIKTRGQQVTLSCSPISGHRSVSWYQQTPGQGLQFLFEYFSETQRNKGNFPGRFSGRQFSNSRSEMNVSTLELGDSALYLCAVRPIQGIYEQYFGPGTRLTVT.

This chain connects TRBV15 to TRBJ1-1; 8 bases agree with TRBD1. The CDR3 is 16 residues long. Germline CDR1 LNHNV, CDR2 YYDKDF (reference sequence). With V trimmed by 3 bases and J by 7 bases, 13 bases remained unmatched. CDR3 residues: CATSSRDRGGRGEAFF. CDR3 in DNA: TGTGCCACCAGCAGTAGAGACAGGGGTGGTAGGGGTGAAGCTTTCTTT.

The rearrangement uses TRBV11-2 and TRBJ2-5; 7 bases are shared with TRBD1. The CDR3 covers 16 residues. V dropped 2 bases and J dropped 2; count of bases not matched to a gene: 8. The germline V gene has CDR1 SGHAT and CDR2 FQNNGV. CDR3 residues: CASSLLGQTTQETQYF. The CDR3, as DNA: TGTGCCAGCAGCTTATTGGGACAGACGACTCAAGAGACCCAGTACTTC.

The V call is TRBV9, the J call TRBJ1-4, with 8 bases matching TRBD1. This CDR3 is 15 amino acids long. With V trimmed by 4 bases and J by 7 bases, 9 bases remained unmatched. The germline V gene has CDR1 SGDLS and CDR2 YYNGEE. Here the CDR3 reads CASSPQGASIEKLFF. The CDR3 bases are TGTGCCAGCAGCCCCCAGGGGGCGAGTATTGAAAAACTGTTTTTT. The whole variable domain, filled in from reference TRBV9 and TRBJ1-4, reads DSGVTQTPKHLITATGQRVTLRCSPRSGDLSVYWYQQSLDQGLQFLIQYYNGEERAKGNILERFSAQQFPDLHSELNLSSLELGDSALYFCASSPQGASIEKLFFGSGTQLSVL.

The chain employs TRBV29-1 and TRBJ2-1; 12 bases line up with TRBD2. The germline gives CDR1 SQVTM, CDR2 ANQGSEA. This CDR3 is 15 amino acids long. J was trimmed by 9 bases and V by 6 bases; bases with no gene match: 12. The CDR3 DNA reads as TGCAGCGTAAGGACTAGCGGGGCAGGCTCGTCTGAGCAGTTCTTC. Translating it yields CSVRTSGAGSSEQFF.

The CDR3 loop is CASSLVVGVGAQETQYF. CDR3 DNA sequence: TGCGCCAGCAGCTTGGTGGTCGGCGTGGGGGCCCAAGAGACCCAGTACTTC. V is TRBV5-1 and J is TRBJ2-5; D is possibly TRBD1 (6 bases). Germline CDR1 is SGHRS and CDR2 is YFSETQ. This CDR3 comprises 17 residues. The ends were cut back, 0 bases at V and 1 base at J, with 16 bases in the middle.

For the CDR3, the DNA is TGTGCCAGCAGCTTACTGCCTAGCGGAAACACCGGGGAGCTGTTTTTT. Protein product: CASSLLPSGNTGELFF. The chain employs TRBV7-2 and TRBJ2-2; TRBD2 aligns across 7 bases. The V gene end was trimmed by 2 bases and the J gene end by 2 bases; junction bases not matched to a gene: 5. From germline, CDR1 is SGHTA and CDR2 FQGNSA. This CDR3 spans 16 amino acids. Supplemented by reference TRBV7-2 and TRBJ2-2, the full variable domain reads GAGVSQSPSNKVTEKGKDVELRCDPISGHTALYWYRQSLGQGLEFLIYFQGNSAPDKSGLPSDRFSAERTGGSVSTLTIQRTQQEDSAVYLCASSLLPSGNTGELFFGEGSRLTVL.

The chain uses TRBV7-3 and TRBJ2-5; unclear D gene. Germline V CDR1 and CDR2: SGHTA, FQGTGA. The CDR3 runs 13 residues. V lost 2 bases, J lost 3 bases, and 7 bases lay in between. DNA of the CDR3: TGTGCCAGCAGCTTATCGAGAGAAGAGACCCAGTACTTC. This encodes CASSLSREETQYF.

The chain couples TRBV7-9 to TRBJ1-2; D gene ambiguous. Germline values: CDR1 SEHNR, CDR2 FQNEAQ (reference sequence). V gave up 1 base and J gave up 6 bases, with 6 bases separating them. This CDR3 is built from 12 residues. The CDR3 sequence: CASSLGVNGYTF. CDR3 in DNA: TGTGCCAGCAGCTTAGGAGTTAATGGCTACACCTTC.

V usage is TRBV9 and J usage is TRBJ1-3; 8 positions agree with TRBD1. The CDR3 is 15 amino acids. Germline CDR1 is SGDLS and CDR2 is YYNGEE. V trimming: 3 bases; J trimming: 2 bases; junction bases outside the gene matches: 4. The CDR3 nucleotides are TGTGCCAGCAGCGCCGGACAGGGAGCTGGAAACACCATATATTTT. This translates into CASSAGQGAGNTIYF.

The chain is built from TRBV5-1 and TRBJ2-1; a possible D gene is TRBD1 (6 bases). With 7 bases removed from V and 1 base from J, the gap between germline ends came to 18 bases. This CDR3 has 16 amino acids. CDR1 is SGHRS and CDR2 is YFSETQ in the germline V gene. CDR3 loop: CASQGQRAGSYNEQFF. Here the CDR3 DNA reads TGCGCCAGCCAGGGGCAGAGGGCTGGGTCCTACAATGAGCAGTTCTTC.

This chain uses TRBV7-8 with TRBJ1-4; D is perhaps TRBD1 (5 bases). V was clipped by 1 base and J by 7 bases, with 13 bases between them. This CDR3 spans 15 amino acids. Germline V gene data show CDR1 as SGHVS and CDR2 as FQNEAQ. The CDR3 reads CASSLGEDIVEKLFF. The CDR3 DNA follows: TGTGCCAGCAGCTTAGGCGAGGACATAGTTGAAAAACTGTTTTTT.